These 7 T cell receptor beta chains were sequenced from one sample in a study of shared clonotypes between healthy human individuals. Sequenced by immunoSEQ multiplex PCR; TCRdb stores in-frame clones only, minus some. This sample carries roughly 2,500,000 clones, approximately 94% of them seen once, and the ten largest clones take about 0.34%. Sequenced input: naive CD4+ T cells from PBMCs. Subset reported: CD45RA+ positively selected. All receptors derive from a man aged 18-30 years in good health. Some clones in this sample may be carry-over from other donors' samples.

The chain links TRBV14 to TRBJ1-1, with D maybe TRBD1 (6 bases). CDR1 SGHDN and CDR2 FVKESK come from the germline V gene. V was trimmed by 4 bases and J by 1 base, leaving 19 bases between them. The CDR3 loop spans 17 amino acids. The CDR3 sequence is CASSPKVRGARNTEAFF. The CDR3 DNA reads TGTGCCAGCAGCCCCAAGGTCAGGGGCGCGAGGAACACTGAAGCTTTCTTT.

The chain is built from TRBV7-6 and TRBJ2-5; D uncertain. The CDR3 is made up of 14 amino acids. Germline loops: CDR1 SGHVS, CDR2 FNYEAQ. V lost 1 base and J 4 bases, leaving 10 bases between the germline ends. CDR3 in amino acids: CASSLEAGGETQYF. CDR3 in DNA: TGTGCCAGCAGCTTAGAGGCCGGCGGAGAGACCCAGTACTTC.

The chain uses TRBV27 and TRBJ2-3; 12 bases match TRBD1. This CDR3 is 19 amino acids long. With 5 bases clipped from V and 2 bases from J, the junction kept 14 bases outside the gene matches. CDR1 MNHEY and CDR2 SMNVEV come from the germline V gene (reference sequence). CDR3 region: CASSPHRDRGLELTDTQYF. In DNA form, the CDR3 reads TGTGCCAGCAGTCCCCACCGGGACAGGGGGCTAGAACTCACAGATACGCAGTATTTT.

This clone was detected a few times. The genes are TRBV5-1 and TRBJ1-5; D possibly corresponds to TRBD1 (5 bases). V gave up 4 bases and J gave up 4 bases, with 15 bases separating them. The CDR3 length is 15 residues. CDR1 is SGHRS and CDR2 is YFSETQ in the germline V gene. CDR3 sequence reads: CASSTGAGRNQPQHF. CDR3 nucleotides: TGCGCCAGCAGCACCGGGGCAGGGAGGAATCAGCCCCAGCATTTT.

The chain uses TRBV7-9 and TRBJ2-7, with D tentatively TRBD2 (6 bases). The CDR3 totals 16 residues. Germline V gene data show CDR1 as SEHNR and CDR2 as FQNEAQ (reference sequence). The germline V and J ends were trimmed by 6 bases and 2 bases, with 20 bases remaining between them. The CDR3 DNA sequence: TGTGCCAGCAGTTCGCCGGGACTGGCGGGCCCCTACGAGCAGTACTTC. This gives the protein CASSSPGLAGPYEQYF.

CDR3 amino acids: CSVHRGPSGSDEQFF. CDR3 coding DNA: TGCAGCGTCCACCGGGGGCCTAGCGGGAGTGATGAGCAGTTCTTC. The V gene is TRBV29-1, the J gene TRBJ2-1; 10 bases fit TRBD2. Germline-derived CDR1 and CDR2 are SQVTM and ANQGSEA. This CDR3 is 15 amino acids long. V dropped 6 bases and J dropped 8; count of bases not matched to a gene: 13.

A note on this clone: Other DNA sequences within the sample encode an identical CDR3. The chain employs TRBV5-1 and TRBJ2-5, with D possibly being TRBD1 or TRBD2 (5 bases each). V was clipped by 0 bases and J by 2 bases, with 8 bases between them. Germline assignment: CDR1 SGHRS and CDR2 YFSETQ. The CDR3 consists of 14 residues. CDR3 sequence reads: CASSLVGDQETQYF. The CDR3 DNA sequence: TGCGCCAGCAGCTTGGTGGGGGATCAAGAGACCCAGTACTTC.